This T cell receptor (beta chain) was documented in a study of a mutant IDH1 vaccine in newly diagnosed glioma. TCRdb's copy holds only in-frame clones and misses some; the assay was immunoSEQ multiplex PCR. The sample has about 72,000 clones; approximately 84% are singletons. Time point reported: week 23, last vaccination. Doses comprised 300 ug of mutant IDH1 20-mer peptide each, plus topical imiquimod. This clone showed up just once. Its cognate antigen is unknown. The receptor was derived from a man aged 18 to 30 with glioma. Sequenced material: PBMCs, taken from a glioma patient whose treatment included an IDH1 peptide vaccine.

CDR3 bases: TGTGCCAGCAGTTTGAGTAGCGATCCCACAGATACGCAGTATTTT. Encoded protein: CASSLSSDPTDTQYF. V is TRBV27 and J is TRBJ2-3; D possibly corresponds to TRBD2 (5 bases). The V and J ends lost 3 bases and 2 bases respectively, with 12 bases between them. This CDR3 is built from 15 residues. The germline CDR1 and CDR2 sequences are MNHEY and SMNVEV (reference sequence).